These T cell receptor beta chains were read from a single sample in a study of CD8+ T cells in alopecia areata. Clones were sequenced by immunoSEQ multiplex PCR, and TCRdb holds only the in-frame ones, with some missing. The sample has around 180,000 clones; under 80% are singletons. The starting material was CD4+ T cells sorted from blood, obtained around week 49, from a patient treated with tofacitinib. These receptors all stem from a human donor with alopecia areata. Both conserved end residues are part of each CDR3. Fields, in order: J gene, D gene, V gene, clone size, CDR3 protein, CDR3 DNA. A D gene is named only where the DNA matches it firmly. The size of a clone is reported for some rows only, either as once, few or many, or as a class for expanded clones.

TRBJ2-5,.,TRBV2,.,CASRFQPGQEVAQYF,TGTGCCAGCAGGTTCCAACCGGGACAAGAAGTGGCCCAGTACTTC
TRBJ2-4,.,TRBV7-2,.,CASSPGSKNIQYF,TGTGCCAGCAGCCCCGGCAGTAAAAACATTCAGTACTTC
TRBJ2-6,TRBD1,TRBV4-3,few,CASSQDLITGGFGANVLTF,TGCGCCAGCAGCCAAGATCTAATTACAGGGGGCTTCGGGGCCAACGTCCTGACTTTC
TRBJ2-2,.,TRBV29-1,few,CSASMSTNTGELFF,TGCAGCGCCTCCATGTCGACCAACACCGGGGAGCTGTTTTTT
TRBJ2-5,.,TRBV9,.,CASTDSLQETQYF,TGTGCCAGCACGGACAGCCTCCAGGAGACCCAGTACTTC
TRBJ1-4,TRBD1,TRBV25-1,.,CASSDKGGGERLFF,TGTGCCAGCAGTGATAAGGGAGGGGGCGAAAGGCTGTTTTTT
TRBJ2-1,.,TRBV29-1,.,CSVEKGWNEQFF,TGCAGCGTTGAAAAGGGATGGAATGAGCAGTTCTTC
TRBJ1-1,.,TRBV11-1,.,CASSRDGNTEAFF,TGTGCCAGCAGCCGGGACGGGAACACTGAAGCTTTCTTT
TRBJ2-3,.,TRBV30,.,CAWSTLVGGDTQYF,TGTGCCTGGAGTACGCTGGTTGGAGGAGATACGCAGTATTTT
TRBJ2-7,.,TRBV29-1,.,CSVVAGSSYEQYF,TGCAGCGTTGTAGCAGGCAGCAGCTACGAGCAGTACTTC
TRBJ2-4,.,TRBV4-3,.,CASSQDWGLAKNIQYF,TGCGCCAGCAGCCAAGATTGGGGACTAGCCAAAAACATTCAGTACTTC